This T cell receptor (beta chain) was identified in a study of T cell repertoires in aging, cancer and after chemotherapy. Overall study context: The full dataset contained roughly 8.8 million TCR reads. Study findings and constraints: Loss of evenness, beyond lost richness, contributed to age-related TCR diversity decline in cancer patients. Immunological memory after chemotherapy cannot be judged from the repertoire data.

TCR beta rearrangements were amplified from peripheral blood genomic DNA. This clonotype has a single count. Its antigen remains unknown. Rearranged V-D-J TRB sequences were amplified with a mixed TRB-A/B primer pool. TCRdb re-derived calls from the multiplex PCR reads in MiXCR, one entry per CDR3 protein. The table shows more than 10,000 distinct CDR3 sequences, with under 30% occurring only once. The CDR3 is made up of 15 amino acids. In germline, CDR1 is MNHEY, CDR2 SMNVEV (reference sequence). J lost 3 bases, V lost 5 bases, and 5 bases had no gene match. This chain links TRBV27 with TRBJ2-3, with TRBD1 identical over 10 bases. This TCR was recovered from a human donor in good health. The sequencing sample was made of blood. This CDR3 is CASSEGTGVTDTQYF. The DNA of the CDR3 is TGTGCCAGCAGTGAAGGGACAGGGGTTACAGATACGCAGTATTTT.